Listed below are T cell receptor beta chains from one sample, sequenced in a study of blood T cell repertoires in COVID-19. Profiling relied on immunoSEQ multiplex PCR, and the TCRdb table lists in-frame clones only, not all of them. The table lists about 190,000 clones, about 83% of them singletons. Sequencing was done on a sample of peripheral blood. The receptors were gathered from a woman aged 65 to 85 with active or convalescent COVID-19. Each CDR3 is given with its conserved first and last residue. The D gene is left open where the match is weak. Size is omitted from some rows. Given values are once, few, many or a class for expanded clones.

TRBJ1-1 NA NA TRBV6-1 CASSEAPGTEAFF TGTGCCAGCAGTGAAGCTCCGGGCACTGAAGCTTTCTTT
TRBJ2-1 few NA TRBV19 CASSIGGTAGSSYNEQFF TGTGCCAGTAGTATAGGCGGGACAGCCGGGAGCTCCTACAATGAGCAGTTCTTC
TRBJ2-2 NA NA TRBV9 CASSALQNTGELFF TGTGCCAGCAGCGCGTTACAAAACACCGGGGAGCTGTTTTTT
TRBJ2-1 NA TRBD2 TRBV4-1 CASSQPLTPKRERSYNEQFF TGCGCCAGCAGCCAACCCCTTACACCAAAGCGGGAGCGGTCCTACAATGAGCAGTTCTTC
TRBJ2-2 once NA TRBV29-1 CSVLTGEAGELFF TGCAGCGTTTTAACGGGAGAGGCCGGGGAGCTGTTTTTT
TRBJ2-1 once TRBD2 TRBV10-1 CASSELAGGDNEQFF TGCGCCAGCAGTGAGCTAGCGGGAGGGGACAATGAGCAGTTCTTC
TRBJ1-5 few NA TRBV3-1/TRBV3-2 CASSLRHNQPQHF TGTGCCAGCAGCCTCCGACACAATCAGCCCCAGCATTTT
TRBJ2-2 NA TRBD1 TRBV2 CASRAITIDRENTGELFF TGTGCCAGCAGAGCGATCACAATAGACAGGGAGAACACCGGGGAGCTGTTTTTT
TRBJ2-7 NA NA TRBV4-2 CASSQDKGQHTYEQYF TGTGCCAGCAGCCAAGATAAGGGGCAGCATACCTACGAGCAGTACTTC
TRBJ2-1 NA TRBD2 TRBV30 CAWSVSLADLNEQFF TGTGCCTGGAGTGTAAGCCTAGCGGATCTTAATGAGCAGTTCTTC
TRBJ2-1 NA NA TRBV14 CASSQVGHLGGGSSYNEQFF TGTGCCAGCAGCCAAGTTGGCCATCTTGGCGGGGGCAGCTCCTACAATGAGCAGTTCTTC
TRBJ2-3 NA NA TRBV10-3 CAIAGPSTDTQYF TGTGCCATAGCGGGCCCGAGCACAGATACGCAGTATTTT
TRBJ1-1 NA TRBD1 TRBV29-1 CSVTTGGTEAFF TGCAGCGTAACGACAGGGGGGACTGAAGCTTTCTTT
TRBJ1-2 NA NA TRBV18 CASSPTAETYGYTF TGTGCCAGCTCACCGACGGCGGAGACCTATGGCTACACCTTC
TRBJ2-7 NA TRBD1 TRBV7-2 CASSLALTGTSEQYF TGTGCCAGCAGCTTAGCCCTGACAGGGACCTCCGAGCAGTACTTC
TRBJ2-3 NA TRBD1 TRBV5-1 CASSLQGSTDTQYF TGCGCCAGCAGCTTACAGGGGTCCACAGATACGCAGTATTTT
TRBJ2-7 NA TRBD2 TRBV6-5 CASSSTSGRSEQYF TGTGCCAGCAGTTCGACTAGCGGGAGATCCGAGCAGTACTTC
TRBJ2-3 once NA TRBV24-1 CATSDRGDTQYF TGTGCCACCAGTGATCGGGGGGATACGCAGTATTTT
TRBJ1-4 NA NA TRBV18 CASSPPGETNEKLFF TGTGCCAGCTCACCGCCCGGGGAAACTAATGAAAAACTGTTTTTT
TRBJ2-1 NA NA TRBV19 CASSIVLRSSYNEQFF TGTGCCAGTAGTATAGTTCTTAGGAGCTCCTACAATGAGCAGTTCTTC
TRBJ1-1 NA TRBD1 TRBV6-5 CASSHRGSTEAFF TGTGCCAGCAGTCACAGGGGAAGCACTGAAGCTTTCTTT
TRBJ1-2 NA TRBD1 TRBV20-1 CSASGRGRGGYTF TGCAGTGCTAGTGGTAGGGGGCGGGGTGGCTACACCTTC
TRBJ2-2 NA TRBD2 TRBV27 CANSLSGRNTGELFF TGTGCCAACAGTTTAAGCGGGAGAAACACCGGGGAGCTGTTTTTT